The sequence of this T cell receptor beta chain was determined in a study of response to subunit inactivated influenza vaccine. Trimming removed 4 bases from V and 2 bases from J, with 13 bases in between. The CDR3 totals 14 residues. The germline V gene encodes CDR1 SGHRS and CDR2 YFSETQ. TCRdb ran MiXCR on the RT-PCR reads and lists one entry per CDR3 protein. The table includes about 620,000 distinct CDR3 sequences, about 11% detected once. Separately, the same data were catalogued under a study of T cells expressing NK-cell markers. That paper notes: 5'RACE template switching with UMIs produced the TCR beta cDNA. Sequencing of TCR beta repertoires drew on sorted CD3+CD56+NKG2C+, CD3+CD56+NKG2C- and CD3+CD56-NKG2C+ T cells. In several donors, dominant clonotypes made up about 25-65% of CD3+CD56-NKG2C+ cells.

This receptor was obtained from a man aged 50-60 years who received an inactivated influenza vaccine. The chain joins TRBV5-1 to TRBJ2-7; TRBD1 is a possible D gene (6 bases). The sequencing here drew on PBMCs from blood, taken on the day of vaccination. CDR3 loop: CASSPSQGTYEQYF. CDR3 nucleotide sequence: TGCGCCAGCAGCCCTTCGCAGGGGACCTACGAGCAGTACTTC. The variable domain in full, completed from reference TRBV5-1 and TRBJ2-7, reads KAGVTQTPRYLIKTRGQQVTLSCSPISGHRSVSWYQQTPGQGLQFLFEYFSETQRNKGNFPGRFSGRQFSNSRSEMNVSTLELGDSALYLCASSPSQGTYEQYFGPGTRLTVT.